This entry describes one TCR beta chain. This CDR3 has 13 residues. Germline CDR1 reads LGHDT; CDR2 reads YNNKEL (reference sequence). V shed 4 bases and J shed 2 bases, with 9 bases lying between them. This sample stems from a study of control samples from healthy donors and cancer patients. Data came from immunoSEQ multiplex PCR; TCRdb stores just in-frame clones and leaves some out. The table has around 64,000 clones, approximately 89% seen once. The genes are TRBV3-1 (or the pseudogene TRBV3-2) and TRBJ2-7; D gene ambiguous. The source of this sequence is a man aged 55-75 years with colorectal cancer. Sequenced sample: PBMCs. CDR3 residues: CASSRTAAYEQYF. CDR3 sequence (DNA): TGTGCCAGCAGCCGGACGGCAGCCTACGAGCAGTACTTC.